The clone carrying this T cell receptor (beta chain) appeared many times. Its antigen is as yet unknown. This record comes from a study of metastatic and nonmetastatic thyroid tumors. Study in general: The comparison covered peripheral blood and tumor or nodule tissue in malignant and benign thyroid patients.

Study conclusions and caveats: It was reportedly found that TCR beta diversity was significantly higher in malignant thyroid tumors than in benign nodules, a difference seen in both blood and tumor samples.

Every patient underwent thyroid surgery untreated. The CDR3 is 16 amino acids. CDR1 SQVTM and CDR2 ANQGSEA come from the germline V gene. V was pared by 4 bases and J by 1 base, with 12 bases of the junction left unmatched. Original analysis: A distant-metastasis classifier for papillary thyroid cancer was built using CDR3 differences across clinicopathological groups. TCRdb re-analyzed the PCR reads through MiXCR. Here the V and J calls rest on TCRdb's processing, not on the authors' analysis. The sample contains about 40,000 clones, about 15% of which appear only once. The chain joins TRBV29-1 to TRBJ2-7; the match to TRBD1 covers 8 bases. This sequence originates from a female donor with papillary thyroid cancer or a benign thyroid nodule (not recorded which). Some clones in this sample may be carry-over from other donors' samples. Sequencing input: blood. Here the CDR3 DNA reads TGCAGCGTTGTTCTTCGGCAGGGGGCGATATCCTACGAGCAGTACTTC. Translated: CSVVLRQGAISYEQYF.